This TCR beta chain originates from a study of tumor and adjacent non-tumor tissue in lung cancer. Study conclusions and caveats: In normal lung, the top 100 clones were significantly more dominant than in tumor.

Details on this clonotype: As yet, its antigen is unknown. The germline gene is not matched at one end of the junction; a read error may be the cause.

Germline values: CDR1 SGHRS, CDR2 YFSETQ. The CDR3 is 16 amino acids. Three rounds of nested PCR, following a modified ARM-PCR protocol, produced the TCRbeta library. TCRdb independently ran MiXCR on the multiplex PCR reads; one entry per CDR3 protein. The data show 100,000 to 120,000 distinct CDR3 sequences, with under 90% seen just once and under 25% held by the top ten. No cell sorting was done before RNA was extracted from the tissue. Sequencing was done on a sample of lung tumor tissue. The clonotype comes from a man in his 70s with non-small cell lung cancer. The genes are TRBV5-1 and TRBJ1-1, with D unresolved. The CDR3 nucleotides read TGCGCCAGCAGCTTGGGACCTCGGGAAGTGAACACTGAAGTTTTCTTT. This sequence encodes CASSLGPREVNTEVFF.